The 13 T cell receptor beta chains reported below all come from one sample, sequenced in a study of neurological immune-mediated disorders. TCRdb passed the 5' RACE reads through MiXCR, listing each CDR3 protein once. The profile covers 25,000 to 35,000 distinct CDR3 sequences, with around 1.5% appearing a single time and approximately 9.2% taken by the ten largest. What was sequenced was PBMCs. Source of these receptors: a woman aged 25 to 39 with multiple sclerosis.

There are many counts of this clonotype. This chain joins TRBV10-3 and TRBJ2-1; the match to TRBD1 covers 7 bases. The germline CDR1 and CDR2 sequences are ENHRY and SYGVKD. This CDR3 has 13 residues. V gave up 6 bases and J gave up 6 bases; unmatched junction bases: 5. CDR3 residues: CAIRPGTANEQFF. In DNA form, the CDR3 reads TGTGCCATCAGACCCGGGACAGCCAATGAGCAGTTCTTC.

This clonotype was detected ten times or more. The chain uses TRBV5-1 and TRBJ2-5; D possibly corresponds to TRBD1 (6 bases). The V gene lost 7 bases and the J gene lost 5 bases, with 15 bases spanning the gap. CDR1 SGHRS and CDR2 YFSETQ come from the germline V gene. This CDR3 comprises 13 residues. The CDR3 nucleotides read TGCGCCAGCGGTCACAGGGAAACTGAGACCCAGTACTTC. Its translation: CASGHRETETQYF.

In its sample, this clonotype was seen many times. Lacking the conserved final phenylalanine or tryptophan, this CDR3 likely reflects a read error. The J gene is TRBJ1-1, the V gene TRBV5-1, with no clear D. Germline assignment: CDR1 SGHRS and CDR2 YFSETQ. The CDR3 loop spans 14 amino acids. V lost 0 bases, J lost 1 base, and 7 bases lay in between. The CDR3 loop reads CASSLEGANTEAFN. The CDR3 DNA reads TGCGCCAGCAGCTTGGAGGGTGCGAACACTGAAGCTTTCAAT.

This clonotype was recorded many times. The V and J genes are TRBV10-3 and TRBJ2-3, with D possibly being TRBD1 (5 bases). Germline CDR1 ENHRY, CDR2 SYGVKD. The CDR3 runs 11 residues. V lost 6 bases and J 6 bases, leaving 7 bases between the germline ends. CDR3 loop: CAISQGDTQYF. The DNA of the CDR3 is TGTGCCATCAGCCAGGGCGATACGCAGTATTTT.

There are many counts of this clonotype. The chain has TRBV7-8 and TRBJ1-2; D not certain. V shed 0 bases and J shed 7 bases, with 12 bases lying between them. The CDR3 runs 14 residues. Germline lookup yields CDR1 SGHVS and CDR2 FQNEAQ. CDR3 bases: TGTGCCAGCAGCTTAGCTCCCGGCAGCCCTGGCTACACCTTC. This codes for CASSLAPGSPGYTF.

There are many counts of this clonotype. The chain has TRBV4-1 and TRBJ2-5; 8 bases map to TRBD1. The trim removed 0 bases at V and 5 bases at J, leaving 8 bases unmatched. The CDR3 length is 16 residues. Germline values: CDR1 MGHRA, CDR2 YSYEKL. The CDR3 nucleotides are TGCGCCAGCAGCCAAGAGGCAGGGGGCCGAGTGGAGACCCAGTACTTC. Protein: CASSQEAGGRVETQYF.

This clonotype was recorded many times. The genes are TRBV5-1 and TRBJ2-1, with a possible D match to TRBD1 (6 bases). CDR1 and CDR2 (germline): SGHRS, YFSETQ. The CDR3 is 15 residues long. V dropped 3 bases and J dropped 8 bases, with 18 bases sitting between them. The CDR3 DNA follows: TGCGCCAGCAGCTCATCCGGGACAAGGATCTATGAGCAGTTCTTC. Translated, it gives CASSSSGTRIYEQFF.

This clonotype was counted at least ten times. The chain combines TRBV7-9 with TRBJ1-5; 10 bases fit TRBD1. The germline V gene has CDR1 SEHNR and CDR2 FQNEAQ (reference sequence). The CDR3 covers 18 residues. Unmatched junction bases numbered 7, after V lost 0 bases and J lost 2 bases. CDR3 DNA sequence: TGTGCCAGCAGCTTAGCGGGACAGGGGACTCGTGGCAATCAGCCCCAGCATTTT. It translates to CASSLAGQGTRGNQPQHF.

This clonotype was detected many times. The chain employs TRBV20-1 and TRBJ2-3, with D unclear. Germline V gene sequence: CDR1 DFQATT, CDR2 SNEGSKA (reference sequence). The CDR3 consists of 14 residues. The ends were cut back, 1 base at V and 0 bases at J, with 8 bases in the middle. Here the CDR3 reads CSARGGGSTDTQYF. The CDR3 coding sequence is TGCAGTGCTAGAGGTGGCGGAAGCACAGATACGCAGTATTTT.

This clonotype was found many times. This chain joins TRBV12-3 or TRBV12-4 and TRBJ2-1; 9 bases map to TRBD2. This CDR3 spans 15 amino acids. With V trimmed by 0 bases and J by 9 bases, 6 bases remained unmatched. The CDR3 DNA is TGTGCCAGCAGTTTAGCTGCGGGGGGGCCTAGTGAGCAGTTCTTC. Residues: CASSLAAGGPSEQFF.

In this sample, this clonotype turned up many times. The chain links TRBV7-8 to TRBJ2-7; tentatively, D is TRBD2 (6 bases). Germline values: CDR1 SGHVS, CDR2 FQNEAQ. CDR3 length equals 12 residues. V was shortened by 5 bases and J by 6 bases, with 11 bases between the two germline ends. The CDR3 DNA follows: TGTGCCAGCAGCCGGGGACTTGTCGAGCAGTACTTC. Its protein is CASSRGLVEQYF.

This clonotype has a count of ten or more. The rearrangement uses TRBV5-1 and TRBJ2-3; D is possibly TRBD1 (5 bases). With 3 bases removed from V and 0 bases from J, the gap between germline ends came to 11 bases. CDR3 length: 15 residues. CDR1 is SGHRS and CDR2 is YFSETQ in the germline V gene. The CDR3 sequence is CASSSDTTSTDTQYF. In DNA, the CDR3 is TGCGCCAGCAGCTCGGACACCACTAGCACAGATACGCAGTATTTT.

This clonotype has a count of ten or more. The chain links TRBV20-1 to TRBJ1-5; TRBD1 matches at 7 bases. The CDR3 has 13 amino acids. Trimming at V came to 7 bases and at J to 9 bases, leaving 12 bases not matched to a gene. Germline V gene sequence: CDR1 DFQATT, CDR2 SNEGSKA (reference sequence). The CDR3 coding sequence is TGCAGTGGGATGGGACAGAATCAAAGGCCCCAGCATTTT. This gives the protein CSGMGQNQRPQHF.